The entry that follows covers one T cell receptor beta chain sequence. Its target is unknown. Trimming left V 6 bases short and J 4 bases short, with 9 bases between. Germline loops: CDR1 MNHEY, CDR2 SVGAGI. The CDR3 totals 12 residues. The data were taken from a study of immune cell composition in non-small cell lung cancer. Findings and limits, study-wide: Tumour TCR-beta clonality showed no significant link to smoking pack-years. Tumour-associated clones >0.5% occurred in roughly 30% of adenocarcinomas, 75% of squamous.

Only in-frame clones appear in the TCRdb table, and some are missing; sequencing was by immunoSEQ multiplex PCR. The table includes about 2,000 clones, over 75% detected once. The J gene is TRBJ1-1, the V gene TRBV6-5; D uncertain. Sequencing was done on a sample of lung tumor tissue. This TCR came from a human donor with non-small cell lung cancer. The CDR3 bases are TGTGCCAGCAGGGGAGTAGGCACTGAAGCTTTCTTT. Translation: CASRGVGTEAFF.